This TCR beta chain originates from a study of blood T cell repertoires in COVID-19. Study at large: Collection of acute and convalescent COVID-19 samples took place in the United States, Italy and Spain. T cells, B-cell-depleted T cells, or PBMCs supplied cDNA or gDNA.

Trimming removed 4 bases from V and 2 bases from J; junction bases left unmatched: 3. The CDR3 runs 15 residues. Germline V lookup: CDR1 SGHRS, CDR2 YFSETQ. The authors' processing: Amplification from reference gene primers served as the basis for estimated nucleated cell counts. Only in-frame clones appear in the TCRdb table, and some are missing; sequencing was by immunoSEQ multiplex PCR. That table gives V, J and clone size, and the DNA gave D and trimming. Among tens of thousands of clones, around 81% were seen once, and the ten largest hold approximately 44%. The sample consisted of peripheral blood. The chain has TRBV5-1 and TRBJ1-5, with 10 bases that match TRBD1. This sequence originates from a man older than 75 with acute or convalescent COVID-19. This CDR3 is CASSPGTGGNQPQHF. The CDR3 nucleotides are TGCGCCAGCAGCCCCGGGACAGGGGGCAATCAGCCCCAGCATTTT.